Below, 11 T cell receptor beta chains from the same sample are listed, as sequenced in a study of shared clonotypes between healthy human individuals. The repertoire was sequenced with immunoSEQ multiplex PCR; TCRdb's copy has only in-frame clones and lacks some. The data hold over 150,000 clones, with 66% observed a single time. Specimen: memory CD4+ T cells sorted from blood. Subset given: CD45RA-negative fraction. These receptors were obtained from a man aged 25-45 years in good health.

This clone has at least ten counts. The chain recombines TRBV9 with TRBJ2-6; no clear D gene. Trimming removed 0 bases from V and 4 bases from J, with 8 bases in between. Germline-derived CDR1 and CDR2 are SGDLS and YYNGEE. The CDR3 extends over 15 amino acids. In DNA form, the CDR3 reads TGTGCCAGCAGCGTAGAGCCTTCGGGGGCCAACGTCCTGACTTTC. It is translated as CASSVEPSGANVLTF.

The chain joins TRBV2 to TRBJ2-5; 12 nucleotides line up with TRBD2. V trimming: 2 bases; J trimming: 5 bases; junction bases outside the gene matches: 6. The CDR3 spans 16 residues. Germline values: CDR1 SNHLY, CDR2 FYNNEI. The CDR3 sequence is CASSERLAGVGETQYF. In DNA form, the CDR3 reads TGTGCCAGCAGTGAAAGACTAGCGGGAGTCGGGGAGACCCAGTACTTC.

The V gene is TRBV7-8, the J gene TRBJ1-1, with D uncertain. This CDR3 has 16 amino acids. Germline V gene sequence: CDR1 SGHVS, CDR2 FQNEAQ. With 1 base removed from V and 7 bases from J, the gap between germline ends came to 19 bases. CDR3 coding DNA: TGTGCCAGCAGCTTAGTCCCGACGGCCAACGCAGGTGAAGCTTTCTTT. This encodes CASSLVPTANAGEAFF.

V and J are TRBV7-2 and TRBJ2-1; D is unclear. The CDR3 extends over 13 amino acids. Germline V lookup: CDR1 SGHTA, CDR2 FQGNSA. V shed 5 bases and J shed 7 bases, with 12 bases lying between them. CDR3 sequence: CASSLIPENEQFF. The CDR3 region has the DNA TGTGCCAGCAGCCTGATTCCTGAGAATGAGCAGTTCTTC.

The V and J genes are TRBV19 and TRBJ1-4, with D uncertain. Germline V lookup: CDR1 LNHDA, CDR2 SQIVND (reference sequence). Trimming took off 3 bases at V and 7 bases at J, with 9 bases between the two ends. The CDR3 contains 13 residues. The DNA of the CDR3 is TGTGCCAGTAGTATCTTGATAGGTGAAAAACTGTTTTTT. This gives the protein CASSILIGEKLFF.

V usage is TRBV11-3 and J usage is TRBJ1-2; a weak D match, TRBD1 (5 bases). The V gene lost 5 bases and the J gene lost 8 bases, with 9 bases spanning the gap. Germline-derived CDR1 and CDR2 are SGHNT and YENEEA. This CDR3 is 11 amino acids long. The CDR3 loop reads CASSPGSGYTF. CDR3 coding DNA: TGTGCCAGCAGCCCAGGGTCGGGCTACACCTTC.

The chain recombines TRBV11-3 with TRBJ2-1; TRBD2 matches 7 bases. The trim removed 5 bases at V and 4 bases at J, leaving 5 bases unmatched. In germline, CDR1 is SGHNT, CDR2 YENEEA. The CDR3 totals 14 residues. The CDR3 nucleotides read TGTGCCAGCAGCGCGGCGGGGGAGTACAATGAGCAGTTCTTC. Amino acid sequence: CASSAAGEYNEQFF.

This clone was found a few times. The chain is built from TRBV7-2 and TRBJ2-3; 10 nucleotides align to TRBD2. CDR1 is SGHTA and CDR2 is FQGNSA in the germline V gene. V shed 0 bases, J shed 6 bases, and the junction held 3 bases outside the gene matches. The CDR3 consists of 15 residues. CDR3 sequence: CASSLASGRWDTQYF. The DNA for the CDR3 is TGTGCCAGCAGCTTAGCTAGCGGGAGGTGGGATACGCAGTATTTT.

The V and J genes are TRBV7-2 and TRBJ2-1, with D possibly called TRBD1 or TRBD2 (5 bases each). The germline V gene encodes CDR1 SGHTA and CDR2 FQGNSA. V was pared by 5 bases and J by 5 bases, with 10 bases between. The CDR3 length is 13 residues. CDR3 loop: CASSRGPDNEQFF. The CDR3 bases are TGTGCCAGCAGCCGGGGACCAGACAATGAGCAGTTCTTC.

This clone was recorded once. The chain employs TRBV30 and TRBJ2-7, with D possibly matching TRBD2 (5 bases). Between the trimmed V and J ends, which lost 4 bases and 4 bases, there was a span of 14 bases. The germline V gene encodes CDR1 GTSNPN and CDR2 SVGIG (reference sequence). CDR3 length: 13 amino acids. The CDR3 spells CAWNGASGYEQYF. The DNA for the CDR3 is TGTGCCTGGAATGGAGCCTCGGGGTACGAGCAGTACTTC.

The chain uses TRBV7-6 and TRBJ2-5; 7 bases line up with TRBD1. The CDR3 contains 14 residues. Losses at the gene ends were 5 bases for V and 5 bases for J; bases not matched to a gene: 8. Germline V gene lookup returns CDR1 SGHVS and CDR2 FNYEAQ. CDR3 DNA sequence: TGTGCCAGCAGCCTACAGGGGTGGTCGGAGACCCAGTACTTC. Its translation: CASSLQGWSETQYF.